Below, 9 T cell receptor beta chains from the same sample are listed, as sequenced in a study of T cells after yellow fever vaccination. A single record per CDR3 protein comes from TCRdb applying MiXCR to the 5' RACE reads. This sample has 230,000 or so distinct CDR3 sequences, with roughly 6.2% found just once. The sequenced sample was CD4+ T cells sorted from PBMCs, obtained on the day of the yellow fever booster vaccination. These receptors originate from a man aged 25 to 40 who received the YFV17D yellow fever vaccine.

This clonotype has a handful of counts. The rearrangement links TRBV12-3 or TRBV12-4 to TRBJ1-2; 7 positions match TRBD1. The V segment lost 5 bases and the J segment 4 bases; nucleotides outside the gene matches: 4. The CDR3 covers 13 residues. CDR3 amino acids: CASSRQGIYGYTF. The DNA for the CDR3 is TGTGCCAGCAGTCGACAGGGAATCTATGGCTACACCTTC.

This clonotype was counted between two and nine times. This chain links TRBV20-1 with TRBJ1-6; D is uncertain. V gave up 6 bases and J gave up 0 bases, with 12 bases separating them. The CDR3 is made up of 15 amino acids. CDR1 is DFQATT and CDR2 is SNEGSKA in the germline V gene (reference sequence). The chain's CDR3 is CSATWRSSYNSPLHF. Here the CDR3 DNA reads TGCAGTGCCACATGGCGTAGCTCCTATAATTCACCCCTCCACTTT.

This clonotype was detected many times. This chain connects TRBV9 to TRBJ1-4, with D perhaps matching TRBD1 (6 bases). Trimming stripped 7 bases from V and 0 bases from J, with 10 bases between. Looked up from germline, CDR1 is SGDLS and CDR2 is YYNGEE. The CDR3 has 14 amino acids. The CDR3 DNA sequence: TGTGCCAGCTCGAGGGGGACAACTAATGAAAAACTGTTTTTT. Its translation is CASSRGTTNEKLFF.

This clonotype was detected only a few times. This chain links TRBV20-1 with TRBJ2-5; TRBD2 is a possible D gene (6 bases). Germline V lookup: CDR1 DFQATT, CDR2 SNEGSKA (reference sequence). The CDR3 is 13 residues long. Trimming took 6 bases from V and 1 from J, leaving 12 bases between them. This chain's CDR3 is CSAMRGIQETQYF. Written as DNA, the CDR3 is TGCAGTGCCATGCGCGGGATCCAAGAGACCCAGTACTTC.

The chain has TRBV7-2 and TRBJ2-7, with D possibly TRBD1 on 6 matching bases. Between the trimmed V and J ends, which lost 5 bases and 2 bases, there was a span of 16 bases. Germline lookup yields CDR1 SGHTA and CDR2 FQGNSA. The CDR3 runs to 15 residues. CDR3 residues: CASSGGTNSPYEQYF. The CDR3 region has the DNA TGTGCCAGCAGCGGTGGGACAAACTCTCCCTACGAGCAGTACTTC.

The chain is built from TRBV14 and TRBJ2-5; D could derive from TRBD1 or TRBD2 (5 bases each). This CDR3 has 16 residues. The V end lost 1 base, the J end lost 5 bases, and 17 bases lay between the germline ends. CDR1 is SGHDN and CDR2 is FVKESK in the germline V gene. CDR3: CASSQGGTPEQETQYF. The CDR3 bases are TGTGCCAGCAGCCAAGGGGGGACCCCAGAGCAGGAGACCCAGTACTTC.

A few counts support this clonotype. This chain uses TRBV28 with TRBJ1-2; no clear D gene. The CDR3 totals 13 residues. Trimming shortened V by 7 bases and J by 1 base, and 10 bases separated the two germline ends. Germline CDR1 MDHEN, CDR2 SYDVKM. The CDR3 sequence is CASIKAVNYGYTF. The CDR3 DNA is TGTGCCAGCATCAAAGCGGTTAACTATGGCTACACCTTC.

This clonotype was counted at least ten times. The chain recombines TRBV11-2 with TRBJ2-1; possibly TRBD1 for D (5 bases). V gave up 5 bases and J gave up 0 bases, with 14 bases separating them. CDR1 is SGHAT, CDR2 FQNNGV, per germline. The length of the CDR3 is 16 residues. CDR3 sequence reads: CASSPWTRNSYNEQFF. CDR3 sequence (DNA): TGTGCCAGCAGCCCATGGACACGCAACTCCTACAATGAGCAGTTCTTC. The variable domain in full, completed from reference TRBV11-2 and TRBJ2-1, reads EAGVAQSPRYKIIEKRQSVAFWCNPISGHATLYWYQQILGQGPKLLIQFQNNGVVDDSQLPKDRFSAERLKGVDSTLKIQPAKLEDSAVYLCASSPWTRNSYNEQFFGPGTRLTVL.

This clonotype has at least ten counts. The genes are TRBV10-3 and TRBJ2-2, with unresolved D. CDR3 length: 12 residues. The V gene's germline CDR1 is ENHRY and CDR2 SYGVKD. V lost 6 bases and J lost 2, with 4 bases in between. The CDR3 DNA follows: TGTGCCATCAGGGCAAACACCGGGGAGCTGTTTTTT. Translation gives CAIRANTGELFF.